The 11 T cell receptor beta chains below were found in one sample sequenced in a study of blood T cell repertoires in COVID-19. Sequencing was performed with immunoSEQ multiplex PCR; in TCRdb, only in-frame clones are kept and a portion is missing. The sample has about 200,000 clones, over 75% seen once. Material: peripheral blood. Receptor source: a man aged 60-69 years with acute or convalescent COVID-19.

The table lists this clone with a few counts. The CDR3 here is CASRSGTGGGFSNQPQHF. For the CDR3, the DNA is TGTGCCAGCAGATCCGGGACAGGGGGGGGCTTTAGCAATCAGCCCCAGCATTTT. The chain employs TRBV28 and TRBJ1-5, with 11 bases that match TRBD1. This CDR3 is 18 amino acids long. V lost 6 bases, J lost 0 bases, and 10 bases stayed unmatched. Germline CDR1 reads MDHEN; CDR2 reads SYDVKM. Supplemented by reference TRBV28 and TRBJ1-5, the full variable domain reads DVKVTQSSRYLVKRTGEKVFLECVQDMDHENMFWYRQDPGLGLRLIYFSYDVKMKEKGDIPEGYSVSREKKERFSLILESASTNQTSMYLCASRSGTGGGFSNQPQHFGDGTRLSIL.

The rearrangement joins TRBV19 to TRBJ2-1, with TRBD2 matching over 8 bases. This CDR3 region has 12 residues. Trimming removed 5 bases from V and 16 bases from J; junction bases left unmatched: 10. Germline V gene lookup returns CDR1 LNHDA and CDR2 SQIVND (reference sequence). Written as DNA, the CDR3 is TGTGCCAGTAGTGGACCGGGACTAGTCGGATTCTTC. It specifies CASSGPGLVGFF.

This clone appeared once. The V gene is TRBV6-6, the J gene TRBJ2-3; the D is unclear. This CDR3 is built from 15 residues. Germline V gene data show CDR1 as MNHNY and CDR2 as SVGAGI (reference sequence). Trimming left V 5 bases short and J 6 bases short, with 18 bases between. CDR3 region: CASSPPILRSDTQYF. The CDR3 region has the DNA TGTGCCAGCAGTCCTCCTATATTGCGGTCCGATACGCAGTATTTT.

The rearrangement links TRBV5-4 to TRBJ2-3; TRBD2 matches at 10 bases. This CDR3 has 16 amino acids. Germline assignment: CDR1 SGHNT and CDR2 YYREEE (reference sequence). After removal of 0 bases from V and 2 bases from J, the junction contained 3 bases not matched to a gene. The CDR3 bases are TGTGCCAGCAGCTTGGTAGCGGGAGGAAACACAGATACGCAGTATTTT. Translated: CASSLVAGGNTDTQYF.

The chain couples TRBV28 to TRBJ2-3, with D possibly matching TRBD2 (6 bases). The CDR3 is 14 amino acids. CDR1 is MDHEN and CDR2 is SYDVKM in the germline V gene. Trimming left V 3 bases short and J 3 bases short, with 10 bases between. The CDR3 region has the DNA TGTGCCAGCAGTTTCGGGGGTGTAACAGATACGCAGTATTTT. Translated, it gives CASSFGGVTDTQYF. Drawing the rest from reference TRBV28 and TRBJ2-3, the complete variable domain is DVKVTQSSRYLVKRTGEKVFLECVQDMDHENMFWYRQDPGLGLRLIYFSYDVKMKEKGDIPEGYSVSREKKERFSLILESASTNQTSMYLCASSFGGVTDTQYFGPGTRLTVL.

The CDR3 spells CASSARLARNEQFF. As DNA, the CDR3 is TGTGCCAGCAGCGCTAGACTAGCGCGCAATGAGCAGTTCTTC. J is TRBJ2-1 and V is TRBV9; 8 bases are shared with TRBD2. The V and J ends lost 3 bases and 6 bases, in that order; junction bases with no gene match: 5. Per germline, CDR1 SGDLS and CDR2 YYNGEE. CDR3 length: 14 residues.

This chain uses TRBV4-3 with TRBJ2-4, with D possibly being TRBD1 (5 bases). Trimming removed 0 bases at V and 1 base at J, with 16 bases between. The CDR3 length is 18 residues. The germline CDR1 and CDR2 sequences are LGHNA and YSLEER. The CDR3 bases are TGCGCCAGCAGCCAAGACCGGGTGATGGGGCCGGCCAAAAACATTCAGTACTTC. It codes for CASSQDRVMGPAKNIQYF.

V gene TRBV9 combines with J gene TRBJ1-1; D remains unclear. CDR1 is SGDLS, CDR2 YYNGEE, per germline. Between the trimmed V and J ends, which lost 2 bases and 6 bases, there was a span of 11 bases. This CDR3 is built from 13 residues. The CDR3 coding sequence is TGTGCCAGCAGCGTCGGACTCCGGGCTGAAGCTTTCTTT. Encoded protein: CASSVGLRAEAFF.

This chain joins TRBV30 and TRBJ2-2; 9 positions agree with TRBD2. V shed 1 base, J shed 5 bases, and the junction held 8 bases outside the gene matches. Germline lookup yields CDR1 GTSNPN and CDR2 SVGIG (reference sequence). The CDR3 has 16 amino acids. CDR3 protein: CAWSGIAGASTGELFF. CDR3 in DNA: TGTGCCTGGAGTGGAATAGCGGGAGCATCGACCGGGGAGCTGTTTTTT. The full variable domain, with the rest looked up from reference TRBV30 and TRBJ2-2, is SQTIHQWPATLVQPVGSPLSLECTVEGTSNPNLYWYRQAAGRGLQLLFYSVGIGQISSEVPQNLSASRPQDRQFILSSKKLLLSDSGFYLCAWSGIAGASTGELFFGEGSRLTVL.

This clone was seen once. The CDR3 is CASSLEPRQGGYGYTF. DNA of the CDR3: TGTGCCAGCAGTTTAGAACCCCGACAGGGAGGCTATGGCTACACCTTC. This chain links TRBV28 with TRBJ1-2; 7 nucleotides line up with TRBD1. The V gene end was trimmed by 2 bases and the J gene end by 4 bases; junction bases not matched to a gene: 10. The CDR3 is 16 amino acids. Germline loops: CDR1 MDHEN, CDR2 SYDVKM.

The chain combines TRBV28 with TRBJ1-2, with 8 positions matching TRBD1. Germline CDR1 and CDR2: MDHEN and SYDVKM. V was clipped by 7 bases and J by 6 bases; unmatched bases: 4. The CDR3 is 12 amino acids. CDR3 sequence reads: CASISTGDGYTF. The DNA of the CDR3 is TGTGCCAGCATTTCGACAGGGGATGGCTACACCTTC.